Below, 20 T cell receptor beta chains from the same sample are listed, as sequenced in a study of CD8 T cells in Susac syndrome. RNA amounts of roughly 0.45 to 1 ug underwent reverse transcription with random hexamers. TCRdb re-called the immunoSEQ multiplex PCR reads through MiXCR, storing one row per CDR3 protein. The repertoire has about 210,000 distinct CDR3 sequences, 95% of them found once; the top ten carry roughly 0.1%. Sample: CD4+ T cells from PBMCs. The receptors were sampled from a human donor with multiple sclerosis.

This sequence joins TRBV23-1 and TRBJ2-3; 8 bases align to TRBD1. TRBV23-1 is an ORF; its function is uncertain. With 8 bases clipped from V and 6 bases from J, the junction kept 10 bases outside the gene matches. There are 14 residues in the CDR3. The CDR3 DNA reads TGCGCCAGCCTGGGGCAGGGGGCAGGTGATACGCAGTATTTT. Its translation: CASLGQGAGDTQYF.

The V and J genes are TRBV5-4 and TRBJ2-7; D unresolved. The CDR3 is 15 amino acids. Between the trimmed V and J ends, which lost 3 bases and 0 bases, there was a span of 13 bases. Germline values: CDR1 SGHNT, CDR2 YYREEE (reference sequence). This CDR3 is CASSSEPRHSYEQYF. For the CDR3, the DNA is TGTGCCAGCAGCTCTGAACCCCGCCACTCCTACGAGCAGTACTTC.

The V gene is TRBV20-1, the J gene TRBJ2-2; D unclear. CDR3 length: 15 residues. Germline V gives CDR1 DFQATT, CDR2 SNEGSKA (reference sequence). V dropped 4 bases and J dropped 4 bases, with 16 bases sitting between them. In nucleotides, the CDR3 is TGCAGTGCTAACAGTGGCACTACGACCACCGGGGAGCTGTTTTTT. Translating it yields CSANSGTTTTGELFF.

In the case of this clonotype: The CDR3 carries no conserved terminal phenylalanine or tryptophan, so it likely arises from a read error. The limits of the CDR3 on the DNA are not certain, so only TCRdb's listed CDR3 is given. This chain uses TRBV20-1 with TRBJ1-2; the table's D gene call, TRBD1, was not cross checked with the DNA. The CDR3 sequence runs 12 residues, both termini included. Germline V lookup: CDR1 DFQATT, CDR2 SNEGSKA (reference sequence). CDR3 sequence reads: CSARDPPGQGTL.

The chain carries TRBV12-3 or TRBV12-4 and TRBJ2-7; a weak D match, TRBD1 (6 bases). V lost 3 bases and J lost 2, with 14 bases in between. The CDR3 contains 15 residues. The CDR3 bases are TGTGCCAGCAGTTTGCGGCAGGGGTTGGCCTACGAGCAGTACTTC. Its protein is CASSLRQGLAYEQYF.

V and J are TRBV25-1 and TRBJ2-5; 14 bases line up with TRBD2. The length of the CDR3 is 17 residues. After removal of 3 bases from V and 3 bases from J, the junction contained 6 bases not matched to a gene. Per germline, CDR1 MGHDK and CDR2 SYGVNS. Here the CDR3 reads CASSDPGLAGGKETQYF. CDR3 coding DNA: TGTGCCAGCAGTGATCCCGGACTAGCGGGAGGAAAAGAGACCCAGTACTTC.

This chain joins TRBV15 and TRBJ2-7, with 9 bases identical to TRBD1. Germline assignment: CDR1 LNHNV and CDR2 YYDKDF (reference sequence). This CDR3 is built from 14 residues. After removal of 3 bases from V and 6 bases from J, the junction contained 6 bases not matched to a gene. Written as DNA, the CDR3 is TGTGCCACCAGCAGGGCAGGGACAGGGCGCGAGCAGTACTTC. Its translation is CATSRAGTGREQYF. The full variable domain, with the rest looked up from reference TRBV15 and TRBJ2-7, is DAMVIQNPRYQVTQFGKPVTLSCSQTLNHNVMYWYQQKSSQAPKLLFHYYDKDFNNEADTPDNFQSRRPNTSFCFLDIRSPGLGDTAMYLCATSRAGTGREQYFGPGTRLTVT.

This chain connects TRBV2 to TRBJ1-5; a possible D gene is TRBD1 (5 bases). This CDR3 has 13 residues. Trimming removed 4 bases from V and 9 bases from J, with 13 bases in between. Looked up from germline, CDR1 is SNHLY and CDR2 is FYNNEI. CDR3 protein: CASSGRGVWPQHF. CDR3 sequence (DNA): TGTGCCAGCAGTGGACGAGGGGTATGGCCCCAGCATTTT.

This chain joins TRBV18 and TRBJ1-1, with TRBD1 identical over 9 bases. CDR3 length: 15 amino acids. The trim removed 3 bases at V and 5 bases at J, leaving 7 bases unmatched. The germline V gene has CDR1 KGHSH and CDR2 LQKENI. The DNA for the CDR3 is TGTGCCAGCTCACCTATTGGACAGGGGCGTACTGAAGCTTTCTTT. Protein product: CASSPIGQGRTEAFF.

This clonotype was found once. The V and J genes are TRBV3-1 and TRBJ1-1; the D is unclear. Trimming stripped 1 base from V and 2 bases from J, with 8 bases between. Germline V gives CDR1 LGHDT, CDR2 YNNKEL (reference sequence). The CDR3 has 14 residues. The CDR3 DNA sequence: TGTGCCAGCAGCCAAGCCCCGGTTAACACTGAAGCTTTCTTT. Translating gives CASSQAPVNTEAFF. The variable domain in full, completed from reference TRBV3-1 and TRBJ1-1, reads DTAVSQTPKYLVTQMGNDKSIKCEQNLGHDTMYWYKQDSKKFLKIMFSYNNKELIINETVPNRFSPKSPDKAHLNLHINSLELGDSAVYFCASSQAPVNTEAFFGQGTRLTVV.

The chain is built from TRBV29-1 and TRBJ1-1, with 7 bases aligning to TRBD1. Trimming removed 5 bases from V and 4 bases from J; junction bases left unmatched: 4. From germline, CDR1 is SQVTM and CDR2 ANQGSEA. The CDR3 has 12 residues. CDR3: CSVLTGVTEAFF. The DNA for the CDR3 is TGCAGCGTTCTTACAGGGGTCACTGAAGCTTTCTTT.

This chain connects TRBV20-1 to TRBJ2-6; no firm D call. V lost 5 bases to trimming and J lost 2 bases, with 10 bases between them. In germline, CDR1 is DFQATT, CDR2 SNEGSKA (reference sequence). The CDR3 runs 14 residues. This CDR3 is CSAPDLAGANVLTF. CDR3 DNA: TGCAGTGCTCCGGACCTAGCTGGGGCCAACGTCCTGACTTTC.

The genes are TRBV7-2 and TRBJ2-1; the D is unclear. V lost 4 bases to trimming and J lost 3 bases, with 4 bases between them. Germline loops: CDR1 SGHTA, CDR2 FQGNSA. This CDR3 has 12 residues. CDR3 in amino acids: CASSSHYNEQFF. For the CDR3, the DNA is TGTGCCAGCAGCTCTCACTACAATGAGCAGTTCTTC.

The chain carries TRBV20-1 and TRBJ1-4; 7 bases map to TRBD1. In germline, CDR1 is DFQATT, CDR2 SNEGSKA (reference sequence). Losses at the gene ends were 3 bases for V and 3 bases for J; bases not matched to a gene: 1. This CDR3 comprises 13 residues. CDR3 coding DNA: TGCAGTGCTAGCGGGACAGCTAATGAAAAACTGTTTTTT. Translating gives CSASGTANEKLFF.

The chain uses TRBV3-1 and TRBJ1-4, with a tentative D call TRBD1 (5 bases). Germline V lookup: CDR1 LGHDT, CDR2 YNNKEL (reference sequence). The V and J ends lost 5 bases and 11 bases respectively, with 9 bases between them. The CDR3 is made up of 11 amino acids. The CDR3 protein is CASSNKGKLFF. As DNA, the CDR3 is TGTGCCAGCAGCAACAAGGGGAAACTGTTTTTT.

V is TRBV5-1 and J is TRBJ2-1; the D gene is possibly TRBD2 (5 bases). Per germline, CDR1 SGHRS and CDR2 YFSETQ. The CDR3 totals 13 residues. The V end lost 1 base, the J end lost 9 bases, and 11 bases lay between the germline ends. The CDR3 loop is CASSLLQAGEQFF. In DNA, the CDR3 is TGCGCCAGCAGCTTGCTCCAGGCGGGTGAGCAGTTCTTC.

The rearrangement links TRBV27 to TRBJ2-7; D tentatively reads TRBD1 or TRBD2 (6 bases each). The CDR3 runs 14 residues. V gave up 5 bases and J gave up 2 bases, with 13 bases separating them. Germline-derived CDR1 and CDR2 are MNHEY and SMNVEV (reference sequence). CDR3 nucleotides: TGTGCCAGCAGTCGCGGGACACTACCCTACGAGCAGTACTTC. It is translated as CASSRGTLPYEQYF.

The gene calls are TRBV15 and TRBJ2-3, with TRBD1 matching over 9 bases. The CDR3 is 16 amino acids. The V gene's germline CDR1 is LNHNV and CDR2 YYDKDF (reference sequence). The J segment lost 0 bases and the V segment lost 3 bases, leaving 4 bases of the junction unmatched. In nucleotides, the CDR3 is TGTGCCACCAGCAGCGACAGGGGGTCTAGCACAGATACGCAGTATTTT. It yields the protein CATSSDRGSSTDTQYF. Variable domain in full (rest from reference TRBV15 and TRBJ2-3): DAMVIQNPRYQVTQFGKPVTLSCSQTLNHNVMYWYQQKSSQAPKLLFHYYDKDFNNEADTPDNFQSRRPNTSFCFLDIRSPGLGDTAMYLCATSSDRGSSTDTQYFGPGTRLTVL.

This rearrangement joins TRBV6-5 to TRBJ2-7; D is perhaps TRBD1 or TRBD2 (5 bases each). The CDR3 sequence is 15 residues long. The germline V gene has CDR1 MNHEY and CDR2 SVGAGI. V was shortened by 2 bases and J by 3 bases, with 14 bases between the two germline ends. Written as DNA, the CDR3 is TGTGCCAGCAGTTACAATGCAGGGAGCTTCTACGAGCAGTACTTC. Its protein product is CASSYNAGSFYEQYF.

This rearrangement joins TRBV3-1 to TRBJ1-1; D ambiguous. The CDR3 has 17 amino acids. Germline V gene lookup returns CDR1 LGHDT and CDR2 YNNKEL (reference sequence). Deletions cut 4 bases from V and 1 base from J, with 19 bases between. The CDR3 sequence: CASSPGGGTFRNTEAFF. The DNA for the CDR3 is TGTGCCAGCAGCCCCGGCGGCGGAACCTTTCGGAACACTGAAGCTTTCTTT.